The rows below give T cell receptor beta chains drawn from one sample of a study of shared clonotypes between healthy human individuals. Method: immunoSEQ multiplex PCR; TCRdb's copy keeps in-frame clones and lacks some. The sample lists 730,000 or so clones, roughly 70% seen once, with 1.8% in the top ten. Sequencing used memory CD4+ T cells sorted from blood. These receptors were collected from a woman under 40 in good health. Each CDR3 is given with its conserved first and last residue. Fields, in order: D gene, V gene, clone size, J gene, CDR3 protein, CDR3 DNA. The D gene is left open where the match is weak. Where a row states a size, it is once, few, many or the class of an expanded clone; other rows omit it.

>.|TRBV5-1|few|TRBJ2-2
CASSLAQQGPAGELFF
TGCGCCAGCAGCTTGGCCCAACAGGGACCCGCCGGGGAGCTGTTTTTT
>.|TRBV5-6|.|TRBJ1-2
CASSARGYGYTF
TGTGCCAGCAGCGCGAGGGGGTATGGCTACACCTTC
>.|TRBV29-1|many|TRBJ1-4
CSVVFWGATNEKLFF
TGCAGCGTTGTATTCTGGGGCGCAACTAATGAAAAACTGTTTTTT
>TRBD2|TRBV19|few|TRBJ2-7
CASRSGGGYEQYF
TGTGCCAGTCGCAGCGGGGGTGGCTACGAGCAGTACTTC
>.|TRBV5-1|.|TRBJ2-1
CASRQQSSYNEQFF
TGCGCCAGCAGACAGCAAAGCTCCTACAATGAGCAGTTCTTC
>.|TRBV15|.|TRBJ2-7
CATSDGASYEQYF
TGTGCCACCAGCGATGGGGCGAGCTACGAGCAGTACTTC
>.|TRBV18|.|TRBJ2-1
CASSRGEATNEQFF
TGTGCCAGCTCACGAGGCGAAGCCACCAATGAGCAGTTCTTC
>.|TRBV14|.|TRBJ2-2
CASSPRTDRRGTGELFF
TGTGCCAGCAGCCCTAGGACAGACAGGAGGGGCACCGGGGAGCTGTTTTTT
>TRBD1|TRBV7-7|.|TRBJ2-7
CASSLEGTGESCGSYEQYF
TGTGCCAGCAGCTTAGAAGGGACAGGGGAGTCTTGCGGGTCCTACGAGCAGTACTTC
>.|TRBV29-1|.|TRBJ1-4
CSVVWGGGEKLFF
TGCAGCGTTGTTTGGGGTGGGGGTGAAAAACTGTTTTTT
>TRBD2|TRBV5-1|few|TRBJ2-7
CASSSAGVGSYEQYF
TGCGCCAGCAGCTCAGCGGGGGTTGGGTCCTACGAGCAGTACTTC
>.|TRBV18|.|TRBJ2-1
CASSPPSSNEQFF
TGTGCCAGCTCACCACCGTCAAGCAATGAGCAGTTCTTC
>TRBD1|TRBV28|once|TRBJ2-7
CASRGRIGTGGSYEQYF
TGTGCCAGCAGGGGGAGAATTGGGACAGGGGGCTCCTACGAGCAGTACTTC
>.|TRBV7-6|few|TRBJ2-3
CASSLAAGADTDTQYF
TGTGCCAGCAGCTTAGCCGCGGGGGCCGACACAGATACGCAGTATTTT
>.|TRBV11-3|once|TRBJ2-6
CASSLVLSGANVLTF
TGTGCCAGCAGCTTAGTCCTCTCTGGGGCCAACGTCCTGACTTTC
>.|TRBV28|few|TRBJ1-2
CASRREIRYGYTF
TGTGCCAGCAGAAGGGAGATTCGCTATGGCTACACCTTC